What follows are 21 T cell receptor beta chains derived from one specimen sequenced in a study of T cell responses to AZD1222 COVID-19 vaccine. This table comes from immunoSEQ multiplex PCR, and its TCRdb copy is limited to in-frame clones, with some not included. The repertoire holds about 83,000 clones, 88% seen once, with roughly 4.8% in the top ten. The sequencing here drew on peripheral blood, taken on day 0 of MenACWY control vaccination. The receptors were sampled from an adult in good health.

The chain employs TRBV6-6 and TRBJ2-1; D is perhaps TRBD2 (6 bases). Trimming removed 7 bases from V and 9 bases from J, with 13 bases in between. CDR1 and CDR2 from the germline V gene are MNHNY and SVGAGI (reference sequence). The CDR3 consists of 12 residues. Written as DNA, the CDR3 is TGTGCCAGCAAGGGGACTGGGGGTGAGCAGTTCTTC. As protein: CASKGTGGEQFF.

CDR3 coding DNA: TGTGCCAGCAGCGTTGAGGACGGTCAGCCCCAGCATTTT. This encodes CASSVEDGQPQHF. The J gene is TRBJ1-5, the V gene TRBV9; D remains ambiguous. From germline, CDR1 is SGDLS and CDR2 YYNGEE. Trimming shortened V by 2 bases and J by 6 bases, and 9 bases separated the two germline ends. The CDR3 length is 13 residues.

V and J are TRBV7-3 and TRBJ2-1; tentatively, D is TRBD2 (6 bases). V dropped 6 bases and J dropped 9 bases, with 15 bases sitting between them. From germline, CDR1 is SGHTA and CDR2 FQGTGA. This CDR3 is 13 amino acids long. The CDR3 sequence is CASRSRLGGEQFF. DNA for the CDR3: TGTGCCAGCAGATCGCGACTGGGAGGTGAGCAGTTCTTC.

The J gene is TRBJ1-6, the V gene TRBV6-6; D remains ambiguous. Per the germline V gene, CDR1 is MNHNY and CDR2 is SVGAGI (reference sequence). The CDR3 has 14 residues. V was trimmed by 5 bases and J by 8 bases, leaving 13 bases between them. For the CDR3, the DNA is TGTGCCAGCAGTCGATCGAGCGTTTATTCACCCCTCCACTTT. Translating it yields CASSRSSVYSPLHF.

Only a few counts were recorded for this clone. The chain couples TRBV6-1 to TRBJ2-3; D is perhaps TRBD1 (5 bases). V was trimmed by 2 bases and J by 4 bases, leaving 13 bases between them. The CDR3 contains 15 residues. Germline V gene lookup returns CDR1 MNHNS and CDR2 SASEGT. The chain's CDR3 is CASSENSGNSDTQYF. Here the CDR3 DNA reads TGTGCCAGCAGTGAAAATTCAGGGAATTCAGATACGCAGTATTTT.

CDR3 region: CSASMREQYF. CDR3 DNA sequence: TGCAGTGCTAGTATGAGGGAGCAGTACTTC. The genes are TRBV20-1 and TRBJ2-7, with D unresolved. The CDR3 consists of 10 residues. The V gene lost 3 bases and the J gene lost 7 bases, with 7 bases spanning the gap. Looked up from germline, CDR1 is DFQATT and CDR2 is SNEGSKA (reference sequence).

This chain links TRBV7-9 with TRBJ1-4, with D perhaps TRBD1 (6 bases). The CDR3 extends over 14 amino acids. Germline V gives CDR1 SEHNR, CDR2 FQNEAQ (reference sequence). V dropped 3 bases and J dropped 6 bases, with 11 bases sitting between them. Written as DNA, the CDR3 is TGTGCCAGCAGCTTGGGGACAAGGGATGAAAAACTGTTTTTT. Its translation: CASSLGTRDEKLFF.

This clone was counted a single time. This chain joins TRBV4-3 and TRBJ2-1; 10 bases align to TRBD2. CDR1 LGHNA and CDR2 YSLEER come from the germline V gene. With V trimmed by 0 bases and J by 4 bases, 3 bases remained unmatched. The CDR3 has 16 amino acids. CDR3: CASSQDSAGGYNEQFF. The CDR3 bases are TGCGCCAGCAGCCAAGATTCAGCGGGAGGGTACAATGAGCAGTTCTTC.

The chain links TRBV27 to TRBJ1-5; D is unclear. Germline V gene data show CDR1 as MNHEY and CDR2 as SMNVEV (reference sequence). The V gene lost 6 bases and the J gene lost 0 bases, with 21 bases spanning the gap. This CDR3 has 18 amino acids. This chain's CDR3 is CASSLKASGVNSNQPQHF. The CDR3 region has the DNA TGTGCCAGCAGCCTAAAAGCTTCGGGAGTAAATAGCAATCAGCCCCAGCATTTT.

Only one count was recorded for this clone. The chain recombines TRBV27 with TRBJ2-7, with D perhaps matching TRBD1 or TRBD2 (5 bases each). V dropped 2 bases and J dropped 2 bases, with 10 bases sitting between them. The CDR3 loop spans 14 amino acids. In germline, CDR1 is MNHEY, CDR2 SMNVEV (reference sequence). CDR3 loop: CASSLKEGPYEQYF. CDR3 sequence (DNA): TGTGCCAGCAGTTTAAAAGAGGGGCCCTACGAGCAGTACTTC.

The chain employs TRBV4-3 and TRBJ2-1; D gene unclear. The CDR3 covers 15 residues. Germline V gives CDR1 LGHNA, CDR2 YSLEER. Trimming removed 4 bases from V and 7 bases from J, with 17 bases in between. The CDR3 DNA reads as TGCGCCAGCAGCCCACGTTCTACTACTCTAAATGAGCAGTTCTTC. Its translation: CASSPRSTTLNEQFF.

This chain joins TRBV11-2 and TRBJ2-7; TRBD2 matches 10 bases. J lost 1 base, V lost 2 bases, and 2 bases had no gene match. CDR1 and CDR2 (germline): SGHAT, FQNNGV. This CDR3 spans 15 amino acids. The CDR3 protein is CASSLTTSGSYEQYF. CDR3 DNA: TGTGCCAGCAGCTTAACGACTAGCGGGTCCTACGAGCAGTACTTC.

The chain employs TRBV15 and TRBJ1-3; TRBD1 is a possible D gene (6 bases). This CDR3 has 16 amino acids. CDR1 and CDR2 from the germline V gene are LNHNV and YYDKDF (reference sequence). Trimming took 0 bases from V and 2 from J, leaving 11 bases between them. The CDR3 bases are TGTGCCACCAGCAGAGAACAGGGTATGGCTGGAAACACCATATATTTT. It translates to CATSREQGMAGNTIYF.

The gene calls are TRBV5-6 and TRBJ2-1; D is uncertain. Germline assignment: CDR1 SGHDT and CDR2 YYEEEE. V shed 0 bases and J shed 5 bases, with 15 bases lying between them. The CDR3 covers 16 residues. CDR3 protein: CASSLVRLSVNNEQFF. The CDR3 coding sequence is TGTGCCAGCAGCTTGGTGCGACTTTCAGTTAACAATGAGCAGTTCTTC.

The chain links TRBV10-3 to TRBJ2-1; 9 positions agree with TRBD2. The CDR3 has 12 amino acids. Trimming removed 7 bases from V and 10 bases from J; junction bases left unmatched: 5. Germline CDR1 reads ENHRY; CDR2 reads SYGVKD. CDR3 bases: TGTGCCATCACGAACCTAGCGGGAGAGCAGTTCTTC. As protein: CAITNLAGEQFF.

J is TRBJ1-5 and V is TRBV25-1; no reliable D call. In germline, CDR1 is MGHDK, CDR2 SYGVNS. Trimming pared 2 bases from V and 0 bases from J, leaving 8 bases between. The CDR3 runs to 15 residues. For the CDR3, the DNA is TGTGCCAGCAGTGAAGTCAGGTCTAGCAATCAGCCCCAGCATTTT. Its protein product is CASSEVRSSNQPQHF. The entire variable domain, with the rest obtained from reference TRBV25-1 and TRBJ1-5, is as follows: EADIYQTPRYLVIGTGKKITLECSQTMGHDKMYWYQQDPGMELHLIHYSYGVNSTEKGDLSSESTVSRIRTEHFPLTLESARPSHTSQYLCASSEVRSSNQPQHFGDGTRLSIL.

The chain is built from TRBV28 and TRBJ1-1; 7 positions match TRBD1. CDR3 length: 16 amino acids. With V trimmed by 1 base and J by 5 bases, 10 bases remained unmatched. The V gene's germline CDR1 is MDHEN and CDR2 SYDVKM. In DNA, the CDR3 is TGTGCCAGCAGTTTATTGGCAGGGGGTTGGTTTACTGAAGCTTTCTTT. Its protein product is CASSLLAGGWFTEAFF.

The chain carries TRBV6-5 and TRBJ1-4; 7 nucleotides agree with TRBD1. J was trimmed by 8 bases and V by 0 bases; bases with no gene match: 9. This CDR3 is 16 amino acids long. Germline CDR1 and CDR2: MNHEY and SVGAGI. The CDR3, as DNA: TGTGCCAGCAGTTACTCGACAGGGAGGCCAGGGGAAAAACTGTTTTTT. The encoded protein is CASSYSTGRPGEKLFF.

V usage is TRBV27 and J usage is TRBJ1-1, with D hard to call. V lost 0 bases and J 0 bases, leaving 11 bases between the germline ends. The CDR3 has 16 residues. Germline CDR1 reads MNHEY; CDR2 reads SMNVEV (reference sequence). In nucleotides, the CDR3 is TGTGCCAGCAGTTTATCAGCCGACTCTATGAACACTGAAGCTTTCTTT. It codes for CASSLSADSMNTEAFF.

The chain links TRBV24-1 to TRBJ1-2; D perhaps matches TRBD1 (6 bases). The length of the CDR3 is 16 residues. Germline CDR1 is KGHDR and CDR2 is SFDVKD. Trimming cost V 4 bases and J 6 bases, with 20 bases left between them. For the CDR3, the DNA is TGTGCCACCAGTGACCCCCGACAGGCAGGGGACCATGGCTACACCTTC. As protein: CATSDPRQAGDHGYTF.

V and J are TRBV7-2 and TRBJ2-2, with 7 bases matching TRBD1. Trimming removed 2 bases from V and 2 bases from J; junction bases left unmatched: 5. Germline V CDR1 and CDR2: SGHTA, FQGNSA. The CDR3 is 16 residues long. CDR3 DNA sequence: TGTGCCAGCAGCTTATTGGACAGGAGAAACACCGGGGAGCTGTTTTTT. Amino acid sequence: CASSLLDRRNTGELFF.